Following are 30 T cell receptor beta chains from one sample sequenced in a study of cytomegalovirus exposure and HLA in healthy donors. TCRdb keeps only in-frame clones here, not all; method: immunoSEQ multiplex PCR. The sample contains 70,000 to 75,000 clones, roughly 94% of which appear only once. Sequencing input: PBMCs. The receptors were gathered from a man between 18 and 29 years old in good health and CMV-seropositive.

The rearrangement links TRBV29-1 to TRBJ1-1, with D possibly being TRBD1 (6 bases). Trimming took 6 bases from V and 7 from J, leaving 24 bases between them. The V gene's germline CDR1 is SQVTM and CDR2 ANQGSEA. The CDR3 has 15 amino acids. The CDR3 protein is CSVGIGQTRRSEAFF. The CDR3 nucleotides are TGCAGCGTGGGAATTGGACAGACCAGAAGGAGTGAAGCTTTCTTT.

The CDR3 DNA is TGTGCCAGCAGTTACCAGAGCAATCAGCCCCAGCATTTT. Amino acid sequence: CASSYQSNQPQHF. The chain carries TRBV6-5 and TRBJ1-5; D not certain. V was trimmed by 2 bases and J by 1 base, leaving 3 bases between them. The CDR3 extends over 13 amino acids. The germline CDR1 and CDR2 sequences are MNHEY and SVGAGI.

The chain couples TRBV5-1 to TRBJ2-3, with 13 nucleotides matching TRBD2. Germline CDR1 is SGHRS and CDR2 is YFSETQ. Losses at the gene ends were 0 bases for V and 0 bases for J; bases not matched to a gene: 7. The CDR3 length is 19 residues. The chain's CDR3 is CASSLGAGLAGSSTDTQYF. The CDR3 DNA is TGCGCCAGCAGCTTGGGCGCGGGACTAGCGGGGTCTAGCACAGATACGCAGTATTTT. The variable domain in full, with the rest retrieved from reference TRBV5-1 and TRBJ2-3, is KAGVTQTPRYLIKTRGQQVTLSCSPISGHRSVSWYQQTPGQGLQFLFEYFSETQRNKGNFPGRFSGRQFSNSRSEMNVSTLELGDSALYLCASSLGAGLAGSSTDTQYFGPGTRLTVL.

The chain joins TRBV6-5 to TRBJ1-3; D is uncertain. The CDR3 consists of 12 residues. Trimming removed 9 bases from V and 4 bases from J, with 10 bases in between. Germline values: CDR1 MNHEY, CDR2 SVGAGI. Here the CDR3 DNA reads TGTGCCAGTCGAAGCCGGGGAAACACCATATATTTT. Protein: CASRSRGNTIYF.

V usage is TRBV7-9 and J usage is TRBJ2-6; 8 nucleotides line up with TRBD1. CDR1 is SEHNR and CDR2 is FQNEAQ in the germline V gene (reference sequence). This CDR3 is built from 16 residues. After removal of 5 bases from V and 3 bases from J, the junction contained 6 bases not matched to a gene. For the CDR3, the DNA is TGTGCCAGCAGCGGCCGGACAGGGAGTGGGGCCAACGTCCTGACTTTC. The encoded protein is CASSGRTGSGANVLTF.

The V and J genes are TRBV5-4 and TRBJ2-5; 7 bases map to TRBD2. Germline V gene sequence: CDR1 SGHNT, CDR2 YYREEE (reference sequence). The CDR3 consists of 14 residues. V dropped 4 bases and J dropped 5; count of bases not matched to a gene: 8. CDR3 loop: CASSGTSAKETQYF. Written as DNA, the CDR3 is TGTGCCAGCAGCGGAACTAGCGCCAAGGAGACCCAGTACTTC.

There are a few counts of this clone. The chain links TRBV5-5 to TRBJ2-5, with 7 bases matching TRBD2. J lost 4 bases, V lost 3 bases, and 6 bases had no gene match. This CDR3 region has 14 residues. Germline CDR1 reads SGHKS; CDR2 reads YYEKEE (reference sequence). CDR3 nucleotides: TGTGCCAGCAGCTCCCTCTTAGCGGGAGAGACCCAGTACTTC. It codes for CASSSLLAGETQYF.

The V and J genes are TRBV6-4 and TRBJ2-3; possibly TRBD2 for D (7 bases). Germline CDR1 MRHNA, CDR2 SNTAGT. Trimming removed 1 base at V and 0 bases at J, with 11 bases between. The CDR3 is made up of 16 amino acids. CDR3 region: CASSDWGGESTDTQYF. The CDR3, as DNA: TGTGCCAGCAGTGACTGGGGGGGCGAAAGCACAGATACGCAGTATTTT.

The rearrangement links TRBV7-2 to TRBJ2-5; D remains ambiguous. The CDR3 spans 13 residues. Trimming left V 2 bases short and J 2 bases short, with 6 bases between. CDR1 and CDR2 from the germline V gene are SGHTA and FQGNSA. Written as DNA, the CDR3 is TGTGCCAGCAGCTTAAGCCGACAAGAGACCCAGTACTTC. It specifies CASSLSRQETQYF. Complete variable domain (other parts from reference TRBV7-2 and TRBJ2-5): GAGVSQSPSNKVTEKGKDVELRCDPISGHTALYWYRQSLGQGLEFLIYFQGNSAPDKSGLPSDRFSAERTGGSVSTLTIQRTQQEDSAVYLCASSLSRQETQYFGPGTRLLVL.

V and J are TRBV6-1 and TRBJ1-1; D is unresolved. The CDR3 runs 14 residues. V was pared by 6 bases and J by 6 bases, with 17 bases between. Germline V lookup: CDR1 MNHNS, CDR2 SASEGT. In nucleotides, the CDR3 is TGTGCCAGCAGCGTACCGAGGTCCCCTCCTGAAGCTTTCTTT. Protein: CASSVPRSPPEAFF.

The V gene is TRBV7-9, the J gene TRBJ2-7; D ambiguous. Germline V gives CDR1 SEHNR, CDR2 FQNEAQ (reference sequence). V lost 4 bases to trimming and J lost 4 bases, with 5 bases between them. The CDR3 is 11 amino acids. CDR3 nucleotides: TGTGCCAGCAGCTCCAATTACGAGCAGTACTTC. Encoded protein: CASSSNYEQYF.

This sequence joins TRBV4-1 and TRBJ2-7; a weak D match, TRBD2 (5 bases). V was shortened by 1 base and J by 2 bases, with 9 bases between the two germline ends. CDR1 MGHRA and CDR2 YSYEKL come from the germline V gene. This CDR3 is 14 amino acids long. The chain's CDR3 is CASSQGEGTYEQYF. The CDR3, as DNA: TGCGCCAGCAGCCAAGGAGAGGGTACCTACGAGCAGTACTTC.

This sequence joins TRBV19 and TRBJ2-7; 9 nucleotides align to TRBD1. Germline V CDR1 and CDR2: LNHDA, SQIVND (reference sequence). Trimming at V came to 6 bases and at J to 3 bases, leaving 3 bases not matched to a gene. The CDR3 has 13 residues. For the CDR3, the DNA is TGTGCCAGTAGCCGACAGGGGGGCTACGAGCAGTACTTC. Its protein is CASSRQGGYEQYF.

The V gene is TRBV5-1, the J gene TRBJ1-3; D might be TRBD1 (6 bases). Germline-derived CDR1 and CDR2 are SGHRS and YFSETQ. The length of the CDR3 is 16 residues. V was pared by 3 bases and J by 0 bases, with 13 bases between. The CDR3 sequence: CASSSTGIRSGNTIYF. As DNA, the CDR3 is TGCGCCAGCAGCTCGACAGGCATACGCTCTGGAAACACCATATATTTT.

V usage is TRBV10-3 and J usage is TRBJ1-4; D is undetermined. The length of the CDR3 is 15 residues. The germline V gene has CDR1 ENHRY and CDR2 SYGVKD. V gave up 0 bases and J gave up 3 bases, with 8 bases separating them. CDR3 bases: TGTGCCATCAGTGAGTCACATTCAGCTAATGAAAAACTGTTTTTT. Translated: CAISESHSANEKLFF.

This clone was observed once. The chain carries TRBV9 and TRBJ1-3, with D hard to call. The CDR3 has 14 residues. Germline V CDR1 and CDR2: SGDLS, YYNGEE. V lost 4 bases, J lost 0 bases, and 8 bases lay in between. The CDR3 region has the DNA TGTGCCAGCAGCAGCGGGAGCTCTGGAAACACCATATATTTT. This codes for CASSSGSSGNTIYF.

This clone showed up just once. This rearrangement joins TRBV10-3 to TRBJ2-1, with TRBD2 matching over 12 bases. CDR1 ENHRY and CDR2 SYGVKD come from the germline V gene. CDR3 length: 21 amino acids. Germline trimming cut 6 bases from V and 0 bases from J; bases unmatched to any gene: 18. CDR3 sequence reads: CAIRKTTPTSGGPSSYNEQFF. In nucleotides, the CDR3 is TGTGCCATCAGAAAAACGACTCCGACTAGCGGGGGCCCGAGCTCCTACAATGAGCAGTTCTTC.

The table lists this clone with a count of one. This chain joins TRBV27 and TRBJ1-1, with 8 nucleotides matching TRBD1. The CDR3 length is 13 residues. V dropped 6 bases and J dropped 7; count of bases not matched to a gene: 7. Looked up from germline, CDR1 is MNHEY and CDR2 is SMNVEV (reference sequence). The CDR3 DNA follows: TGTGCCAGCAGGTCGACAGGGGCGGTTGAAGCTTTCTTT. Translation: CASRSTGAVEAFF.

V is TRBV20-1 and J is TRBJ2-3; possibly TRBD2 for D (6 bases). The CDR3 totals 11 residues. The V end was cut by 6 bases, the J end by 9 bases, with 13 bases between. Germline CDR1 DFQATT, CDR2 SNEGSKA (reference sequence). The CDR3 region is CSATQGGTQYF. The CDR3, as DNA: TGCAGTGCAACCCAGGGAGGCACGCAGTATTTT.

The chain links TRBV10-3 to TRBJ2-5; D may be TRBD2 (6 bases). Per germline, CDR1 ENHRY and CDR2 SYGVKD. The ends were cut back, 2 bases at V and 2 bases at J, with 15 bases in the middle. The CDR3 covers 16 residues. The CDR3 here is CAISEARAGGQETQYF. In nucleotides, the CDR3 is TGTGCCATCAGTGAGGCCCGGGCTGGAGGGCAAGAGACCCAGTACTTC.

V usage is TRBV2 and J usage is TRBJ1-1; no firm D call. CDR3 size: 13 residues. CDR1 and CDR2 (germline): SNHLY, FYNNEI. V lost 1 base and J 11 bases, leaving 14 bases between the germline ends. Here the CDR3 reads CASSEVVKSRAFF. The CDR3 DNA reads TGTGCCAGCAGTGAAGTAGTCAAGTCTCGGGCTTTCTTT.

This clone was seen only once. The chain combines TRBV5-6 with TRBJ2-7; D is unclear. Trimming left V 3 bases short and J 6 bases short, with 16 bases between. The CDR3 length is 14 residues. Germline CDR1 and CDR2: SGHDT and YYEEEE. The CDR3 sequence: CASSSVEASFEQYF. In nucleotides, the CDR3 is TGTGCCAGCAGCTCGGTCGAGGCATCGTTCGAGCAGTACTTC.

The chain uses TRBV29-1 and TRBJ2-2; 7 bases fit TRBD2. CDR1 is SQVTM, CDR2 ANQGSEA, per germline. The CDR3 runs to 14 residues. V was clipped by 5 bases and J by 6 bases; unmatched bases: 9. The CDR3 loop is CSVLGGSLAGELFF. CDR3 coding DNA: TGCAGCGTTTTGGGGGGGTCATTAGCCGGGGAGCTGTTTTTT.

The rearrangement links TRBV29-1 to TRBJ2-1, with D possibly being TRBD1 (6 bases). The CDR3 is 13 amino acids. Trimming removed 6 bases from V and 6 bases from J, with 15 bases in between. The germline gives CDR1 SQVTM, CDR2 ANQGSEA. The CDR3, as DNA: TGCAGCGTGGAACAGGGACATCTCAATGAGCAGTTCTTC. Its translation is CSVEQGHLNEQFF.

V and J are TRBV18 and TRBJ2-3, with 11 bases aligning to TRBD1. Germline V gives CDR1 KGHSH, CDR2 LQKENI. V lost 3 bases, J lost 4 bases, and 3 bases stayed unmatched. This CDR3 is built from 15 residues. The CDR3 nucleotides read TGTGCCAGCTCACCCCCGGGACAGGGGGCAGATACGCAGTATTTT. This encodes CASSPPGQGADTQYF.

The rearrangement joins TRBV29-1 to TRBJ1-4; D is possibly TRBD1 (6 bases). The ends were cut back, 2 bases at V and 7 bases at J, with 14 bases in the middle. This CDR3 is built from 14 residues. Per the germline V gene, CDR1 is SQVTM and CDR2 is ANQGSEA. The DNA of the CDR3 is TGCAGCGTTGAAAGCGGGGGCGGGAGTGAAAAACTGTTTTTT. It specifies CSVESGGGSEKLFF.

J is TRBJ2-1 and V is TRBV28; maybe TRBD2 (5 bases). CDR3 length: 13 residues. In germline, CDR1 is MDHEN, CDR2 SYDVKM. V lost 8 bases and J lost 2, with 10 bases in between. CDR3 amino acids: CASSERTYNEQFF. DNA of the CDR3: TGTGCCAGCTCGGAGCGGACCTACAATGAGCAGTTCTTC.

The chain is built from TRBV18 and TRBJ2-7, with 8 bases aligning to TRBD1. The CDR3 totals 15 residues. The germline gives CDR1 KGHSH, CDR2 LQKENI. V dropped 0 bases and J dropped 2; count of bases not matched to a gene: 3. The CDR3 region is CASSPPGTGTYEQYF. CDR3 bases: TGTGCCAGCTCACCACCCGGGACAGGTACCTACGAGCAGTACTTC. The full variable domain, completed using reference TRBV18 and TRBJ2-7, is NAGVMQNPRHLVRRRGQEARLRCSPMKGHSHVYWYRQLPEEGLKFMVYLQKENIIDESGMPKERFSAEFPKEGPSILRIQQVVRGDSAAYFCASSPPGTGTYEQYFGPGTRLTVT.

In this sample, this clone turned up once. The CDR3 region is CANDGEGSGEQFF. The DNA of the CDR3 is TGTGCCAACGACGGGGAGGGGTCCGGGGAGCAGTTCTTC. The rearrangement links TRBV2 to TRBJ2-1, with TRBD2 identical over 7 bases. The ends lost 10 bases at V and 10 bases at J; junction bases unmatched: 13. CDR1 and CDR2 from the germline V gene are SNHLY and FYNNEI. The CDR3 runs 13 residues.

V usage is TRBV11-2 and J usage is TRBJ2-7; the match to TRBD1 covers 9 bases. CDR3 size: 14 residues. Germline values: CDR1 SGHAT, CDR2 FQNNGV. Trimming at V came to 5 bases and at J to 4 bases, leaving 6 bases not matched to a gene. CDR3 residues: CASSQSGQGYEQYF. Written as DNA, the CDR3 is TGTGCCAGCAGCCAGTCGGGACAGGGATACGAGCAGTACTTC.